This TCR beta chain was recorded in a study of breast tumors, draining lymph nodes, adjacent tissues. Overall study findings and caveats: Tumor T cell lymph node origin was a supported hypothesis, not proven. Tumor repertoires ranked between lymph nodes and nontumor tissue in diversity, with V and J gene preferences.

TCRdb recomputed calls from the multiplex PCR reads with MiXCR, one row per CDR3 protein. The table lists around 190,000 distinct CDR3 sequences, roughly a third of them singletons. This CDR3 spans 14 amino acids. The V end lost 3 bases, the J end lost 0 bases, and 3 bases lay between the germline ends. Germline lookup yields CDR1 LGHDT and CDR2 YNNKEL (reference sequence). This clonotype was seen at least ten times. Its target is not known. Axillary draining lymph nodes of breast cancer patients supplied the node samples. This TCR was recovered from a female donor with breast cancer. Some clones in this sample may be carry-over from other donors' samples. The sample comprised axillary lymph node tissue. The chain combines TRBV3-1 with TRBJ2-6; D is uncertain. CDR3 nucleotides: TGTGCCAGCAGCCATCACTCTGGGGCCAACGTCCTGACTTTC. Amino acid sequence: CASSHHSGANVLTF.